These 9 T cell receptor beta chains were all obtained from the same sample, sequenced in a study of cytomegalovirus exposure and HLA in healthy donors. The PCR was carried out with 60 Vbeta primers and 13 Jbeta primers. The method was immunoSEQ multiplex PCR; TCRdb's version includes in-frame clones alone and lacks a portion of them. Of 180,000 or so clones detected, 72% appear once; the ten largest clones hold 2% to 3%. Material for sequencing was PBMCs. These receptors originate from a human donor in good health.

The gene calls are TRBV5-8 and TRBJ1-2; 7 bases line up with TRBD1. Germline V lookup: CDR1 SGHTS, CDR2 YDEGEE. There are 13 residues in the CDR3. V was pared by 1 base and J by 8 bases, with 5 bases of the junction left unmatched. In DNA form, the CDR3 reads TGTGCCAGCAGCTTGTCCTGGGACAGAGGCTACACCTTC. It yields the protein CASSLSWDRGYTF.

The rearrangement uses TRBV6-6 and TRBJ1-5; weak D call: TRBD1 (6 bases). This CDR3 has 15 residues. The ends were cut back, 0 bases at V and 2 bases at J, with 8 bases in the middle. CDR1 is MNHNY, CDR2 SVGAGI, per germline (reference sequence). CDR3 in DNA: TGTGCCAGCAGTTACTCCCCAGGGGGCAATCAGCCCCAGCATTTT. Its protein product is CASSYSPGGNQPQHF.

The rearrangement joins TRBV7-3 to TRBJ2-7; D is possibly TRBD2 (6 bases). This CDR3 spans 15 amino acids. Trimming stripped 4 bases from V and 6 bases from J, with 19 bases between. From germline, CDR1 is SGHTA and CDR2 FQGTGA. DNA of the CDR3: TGTGCCAGCAGCTCCGGGAGAGGTATGGCGTCCGAGCAGTACTTC. Translated, it gives CASSSGRGMASEQYF.

This clone was detected only a few times. The chain couples TRBV6-5 to TRBJ1-1; no clear D gene. The CDR3 extends over 14 amino acids. The V and J ends lost 2 bases and 3 bases respectively, with 10 bases between them. Germline loops: CDR1 MNHEY, CDR2 SVGAGI. The CDR3 region is CASSYRQEYTEAFF. The CDR3 coding sequence is TGTGCCAGCAGTTACCGTCAGGAATACACTGAAGCTTTCTTT.

This clone was observed a handful of times. This chain connects TRBV6-1 to TRBJ1-1, with TRBD1 matching over 7 bases. In germline, CDR1 is MNHNS, CDR2 SASEGT. V gave up 4 bases and J gave up 0 bases; unmatched junction bases: 14. This CDR3 has 18 residues. This chain's CDR3 is CASSAQGTSAIMNTEAFF. Written as DNA, the CDR3 is TGTGCCAGCAGTGCACAGGGGACCTCCGCTATAATGAACACTGAAGCTTTCTTT.

This clone was observed a handful of times. The chain uses TRBV29-1 and TRBJ2-5; 8 bases are a match to TRBD1. The CDR3 spans 14 residues. Germline V gives CDR1 SQVTM, CDR2 ANQGSEA. Trimming took 2 bases from V and 4 from J; bases not matched to a gene: 6. This chain's CDR3 is CSVENPDRGETQYF. The CDR3 DNA follows: TGCAGCGTTGAAAACCCCGACAGGGGAGAGACCCAGTACTTC.

This clone was found a few times. The rearrangement uses TRBV5-6 and TRBJ1-1; 8 nucleotides agree with TRBD1. The length of the CDR3 is 17 residues. Germline CDR1 and CDR2: SGHDT and YYEEEE. V was pared by 2 bases and J by 5 bases, with 14 bases of the junction left unmatched. DNA for the CDR3: TGTGCCAGCAGCTTTGGAGATCACAGGGGGTTATATACTGAAGCTTTCTTT. This sequence encodes CASSFGDHRGLYTEAFF.

The genes are TRBV19 and TRBJ1-1, with 8 bases identical to TRBD1. V shed 3 bases and J 0 bases; nucleotides not matched to a gene: 0. From germline, CDR1 is LNHDA and CDR2 SQIVND (reference sequence). The CDR3 totals 14 residues. Here the CDR3 DNA reads TGTGCCAGTAGTATGGGACAGGTGAACACTGAAGCTTTCTTT. It specifies CASSMGQVNTEAFF.

A single count supports this clone. The chain carries TRBV9 and TRBJ1-2; the D gene is possibly TRBD1 (5 bases). The CDR3 spans 14 residues. Germline lookup yields CDR1 SGDLS and CDR2 YYNGEE. V was cut by 5 bases and J by 4 bases, with 15 bases left in between. CDR3 amino acids: CASSLTTGSYGYTF. CDR3 sequence (DNA): TGTGCCAGCAGTTTAACAACAGGTTCCTATGGCTACACCTTC.